A selection of T cell receptor beta chains follows, all from one sample in a study of T cell repertoires in cytomegalovirus infection. TCRdb re-derived calls from the reads in MiXCR, one entry per CDR3 protein. The sample comprises just under 550,000 distinct CDR3 sequences, roughly 29% of which are singletons, and roughly an eighth rests with the top ten. Source material: PBMCs. These receptors were collected from a human donor in good health (CMV status not recorded). Some clones in this sample may be carry-over from other donors' samples. The CDR3 runs from the conserved cysteine through the conserved F or W. The order of the fields is CDR3 length, V gene, J gene, D gene, clone size, CDR3 protein, CDR3 DNA. D genes are given only for firm matches. Where a row states a size, it is once, few, many or the class of an expanded clone; other rows omit it.

12,TRBV6-2/TRBV6-3,TRBJ2-5,NA,few,CASNGAGETQYF,TGTGCCAGCAACGGGGCCGGGGAGACCCAGTACTTC
11,TRBV5-1,TRBJ1-2,NA,NA,CASTDGYGYTF,TGCGCCAGCACCGACGGATATGGCTACACCTTC
15,TRBV2,TRBJ2-3,TRBD2,few,CASSSLTSGADTQYF,TGTGCCAGCAGTTCTCTAACTAGCGGCGCAGATACGCAGTATTTT
13,TRBV11-3,TRBJ2-1,NA,NA,CASSLDLGDEQFF,TGTGCCAGCAGCTTAGATCTCGGGGACGAGCAGTTCTTC
15,TRBV6-5,TRBJ1-2,NA,NA,CASSSGWTGDYGYTF,TGTGCCAGCAGTTCGGGTTGGACTGGGGACTATGGCTACACCTTC
16,TRBV7-2,TRBJ1-2,TRBD1,many,CASSLRTGGTGDGYTF,TGTGCCAGCAGCCTACGGACAGGGGGCACGGGGGATGGCTACACCTTC
15,TRBV28,TRBJ1-1,NA,many,CASSSGGNMGTEAFF,TGTGCCAGCAGTTCTGGCGGGAACATGGGCACTGAAGCTTTCTTT
16,TRBV4-1,TRBJ1-2,TRBD1,NA,CASSQPRQGINYGYTF,TGCGCCAGCAGCCAACCCAGACAGGGTATTAACTATGGCTACACCTTC
16,TRBV7-6,TRBJ2-1,TRBD2,NA,CASSLRASGYYNEQFF,TGTGCCAGCAGCTTAAGGGCTAGCGGGTACTACAATGAGCAGTTCTTC
14,TRBV6-5,TRBJ2-7,TRBD1,few,CASSYGDRDYEQYF,TGTGCCAGCAGTTACGGGGACAGGGACTACGAGCAGTACTTC
15,TRBV6-2/TRBV6-3,TRBJ1-2,NA,NA,CASSPGSNLRYGYTF,TGTGCCAGCAGCCCCGGGTCCAACCTGCGGTATGGCTACACCTTC
13,TRBV10-2,TRBJ1-2,NA,NA,CASTRGGTYGYTF,TGCGCCAGCACGCGGGGAGGGACGTATGGCTACACCTTC
16,TRBV4-1,TRBJ2-5,TRBD1,once,CASSYSGTGGGETQYF,TGCGCCAGCAGTTACTCCGGGACAGGGGGAGGAGAGACCCAGTACTTC
14,TRBV7-9,TRBJ2-2,NA,few,CASSLSYGTGELFF,TGTGCCAGCAGCTTAAGTTATGGCACCGGGGAGCTGTTTTTT
14,TRBV20-1,TRBJ1-2,NA,NA,CSADPTRGGYGYTF,TGCAGTGCCGACCCGACAAGGGGCGGCTATGGCTACACCTTC
16,TRBV7-2,TRBJ2-4,TRBD1,many,CASSGNRGRAKNIQYF,TGTGCCAGCAGCGGCAACAGGGGGAGAGCCAAAAACATTCAGTACTTC
14,TRBV7-2,TRBJ1-2,TRBD1,many,CASSEGTGYLGYTF,TGTGCCAGCAGCGAGGGGACAGGGTACCTTGGCTACACCTTC
18,TRBV6-2/TRBV6-3,TRBJ2-2,TRBD2,few,CASSYSRGTSGSTGELFF,TGTGCCAGCAGTTACTCTCGGGGGACTAGCGGGAGTACCGGGGAGCTGTTTTTT
16,TRBV7-4,TRBJ2-3,TRBD2,once,CASSTGTSGRSDTQYF,TGTGCCAGCAGCACTGGGACTAGCGGGAGATCGGATACGCAGTATTTT
15,TRBV7-2,TRBJ2-3,TRBD2,many,CASSLDSGSSDTQYF,TGTGCCAGCAGCTTAGATAGCGGGAGTTCGGATACGCAGTATTTT
16,TRBV7-2,TRBJ2-1,NA,many,CASSSGGASGYNEQFF,TGTGCCAGCAGCTCAGGGGGAGCTAGCGGGTACAATGAGCAGTTCTTC
15,TRBV7-8,TRBJ2-1,NA,many,CASSSGQLIHNEQFF,TGTGCCAGCAGCTCCGGACAACTAATACACAATGAGCAGTTCTTC
15,TRBV4-1,TRBJ2-1,NA,many,CASSQEELAYNEQFF,TGCGCCAGCAGCCAAGAGGAACTAGCCTACAATGAGCAGTTCTTC
13,TRBV10-3,TRBJ1-1,NA,NA,CAIMRSMNTEAFF,TGTGCCATCATGCGCAGTATGAACACTGAAGCTTTCTTT
15,TRBV18,TRBJ2-1,NA,NA,CASSPTMSSYNEQFF,TGTGCCAGCTCCCCAACGATGAGCTCCTACAATGAGCAGTTCTTC
13,TRBV5-1,TRBJ1-1,NA,NA,CASSQGGGAEAFF,TGCGCCAGCAGCCAAGGGGGTGGAGCTGAAGCTTTCTTT
16,TRBV12-3/TRBV12-4,TRBJ2-1,TRBD2,NA,CASSPSGSHSYNEQFF,TGTGCCAGCAGTCCTAGCGGGAGTCACTCCTACAATGAGCAGTTCTTC
14,TRBV20-1,TRBJ1-1,TRBD1,NA,CSASPGAGGTEAFF,TGCAGTGCTAGTCCGGGGGCAGGGGGCACTGAAGCTTTCTTT
14,TRBV4-3,TRBJ1-2,NA,NA,CASSQDGQNYGYTF,TGCGCCAGCAGCCAAGATGGGCAGAACTATGGCTACACCTTC
17,TRBV7-8,TRBJ2-1,TRBD1,NA,CASSFADRPGFDSGQFF,TGTGCCAGCAGCTTCGCGGACAGGCCCGGGTTCGACAGTGGGCAGTTCTTC
13,TRBV7-2,TRBJ2-1,NA,many,CASSLQRRNEQFF,TGTGCCAGCAGCTTGCAGCGTAGAAATGAGCAGTTCTTC
16,TRBV28,TRBJ2-5,NA,NA,CASSFDRRRPQETQYF,TGTGCCAGCAGTTTTGATAGACGACGGCCGCAAGAGACCCAGTACTTC
14,TRBV4-1,TRBJ1-5,NA,many,CASSRVLGNQPQHF,TGCGCCAGCAGCCGGGTGTTAGGCAATCAGCCCCAGCATTTT
17,TRBV28,TRBJ2-1,TRBD2,few,CASSPSWTSGSYNEQFF,TGTGCCAGCAGTCCCTCCTGGACTAGCGGGAGCTACAATGAGCAGTTCTTC
13,TRBV19,TRBJ1-2,NA,few,CASSPGGLYGYTF,TGTGCCAGTAGTCCTGGGGGTCTGTATGGCTACACCTTC
16,TRBV2,TRBJ2-3,NA,NA,CASSGLAVRSTDTQYF,TGTGCCAGCAGTGGTTTAGCGGTTCGTAGCACAGATACGCAGTATTTT
17,TRBV10-3,TRBJ2-6,TRBD1,few,CAISPGQGFSGANVLTF,TGTGCCATTTCTCCGGGACAGGGGTTCTCTGGGGCCAACGTCCTGACTTTC
14,TRBV4-1,TRBJ2-4,NA,NA,CASSQESPGDIQYF,TGTGCCAGCAGCCAAGAAAGCCCGGGGGACATTCAGTACTTC
15,TRBV5-1,TRBJ2-1,TRBD1,NA,CASKGRAGGPGEQFF,TGCGCCAGCAAGGGGCGAGCAGGGGGCCCGGGGGAGCAGTTCTTC
15,TRBV7-9,TRBJ2-5,TRBD1,NA,CASSFQDRGGETQYF,TGTGCCAGCAGCTTCCAGGACAGGGGAGGGGAGACCCAGTACTTC
14,TRBV20-1,TRBJ1-1,NA,many,CSASTRRLNTEAFF,TGCAGTGCCAGCACGAGGCGGCTCAACACTGAAGCTTTCTTT
17,TRBV7-8,TRBJ2-1,NA,NA,CASSLYPSDRRNNEQFF,TGTGCCAGCAGCTTATACCCTAGCGACCGACGGAACAATGAGCAGTTCTTC
16,TRBV7-9,TRBJ1-6,TRBD1,few,CASSPPPGQGHSPLHF,TGTGCCAGCAGCCCCCCCCCGGGACAGGGTCATTCACCCCTCCACTTT
15,TRBV7-9,TRBJ1-1,NA,few,CASSGEQGGNTEAFF,TGTGCCAGCAGCGGAGAACAGGGAGGGAACACTGAAGCTTTCTTT
14,TRBV14,TRBJ2-5,NA,NA,CASSQDGTGRAQYF,TGTGCCAGCAGCCAAGACGGGACCGGACGGGCCCAGTACTTC
14,TRBV7-9,TRBJ2-1,NA,NA,CASSLGDPYNEQFF,TGTGCCAGCAGCTTGGGGGACCCCTACAATGAGCAGTTCTTC
15,TRBV7-2,TRBJ2-3,TRBD2,many,CASSPNGRATDTQYF,TGTGCCAGCAGCCCAAATGGGAGGGCTACAGATACGCAGTATTTT
14,TRBV24-1,TRBJ2-2,TRBD2,NA,CATRTSGDTGELFF,TGTGCCACCAGGACTAGCGGGGACACCGGGGAGCTGTTTTTT
15,TRBV7-9,TRBJ1-6,NA,few,CASSLADSYNSPLHF,TGTGCCAGCAGCTTAGCGGACTCTTATAATTCACCCCTCCACTTT
15,TRBV24-1,TRBJ2-3,TRBD2,few,CATSALAASTDTQYF,TGTGCCACCAGTGCACTAGCGGCCAGCACAGATACGCAGTATTTT